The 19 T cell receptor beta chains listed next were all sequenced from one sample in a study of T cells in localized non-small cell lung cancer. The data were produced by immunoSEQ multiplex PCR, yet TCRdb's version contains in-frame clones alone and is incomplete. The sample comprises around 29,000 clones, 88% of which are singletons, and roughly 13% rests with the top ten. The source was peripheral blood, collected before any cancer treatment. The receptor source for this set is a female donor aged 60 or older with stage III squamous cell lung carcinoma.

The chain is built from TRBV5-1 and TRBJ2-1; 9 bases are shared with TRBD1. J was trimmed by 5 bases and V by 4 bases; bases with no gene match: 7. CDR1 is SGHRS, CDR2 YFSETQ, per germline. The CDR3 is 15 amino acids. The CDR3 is CASSPRTGVDNEQFF. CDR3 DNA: TGCGCCAGCAGCCCAAGGACAGGGGTAGACAATGAGCAGTTCTTC.

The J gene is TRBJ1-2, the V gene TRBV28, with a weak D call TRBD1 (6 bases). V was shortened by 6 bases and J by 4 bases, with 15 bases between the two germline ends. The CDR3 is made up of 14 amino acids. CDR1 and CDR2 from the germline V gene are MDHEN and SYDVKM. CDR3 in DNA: TGTGCCAGCAGCTCCCACGACAGGATCTATGGCTACACCTTC. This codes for CASSSHDRIYGYTF.

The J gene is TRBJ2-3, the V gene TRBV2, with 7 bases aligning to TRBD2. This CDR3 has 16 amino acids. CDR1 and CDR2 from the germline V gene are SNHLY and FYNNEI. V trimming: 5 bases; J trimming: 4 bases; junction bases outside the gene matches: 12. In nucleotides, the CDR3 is TGTGCCAGCAGTCCCCAATGGCGGGAGAGGGCAGATACGCAGTATTTT. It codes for CASSPQWRERADTQYF.

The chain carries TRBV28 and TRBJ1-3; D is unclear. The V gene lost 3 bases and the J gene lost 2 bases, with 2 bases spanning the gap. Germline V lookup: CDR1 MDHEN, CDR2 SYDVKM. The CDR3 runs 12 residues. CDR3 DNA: TGTGCCAGCAGTTTGCCTGGAAACACCATATATTTT. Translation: CASSLPGNTIYF. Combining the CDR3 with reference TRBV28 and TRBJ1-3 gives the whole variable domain DVKVTQSSRYLVKRTGEKVFLECVQDMDHENMFWYRQDPGLGLRLIYFSYDVKMKEKGDIPEGYSVSREKKERFSLILESASTNQTSMYLCASSLPGNTIYFGEGSWLTVV.

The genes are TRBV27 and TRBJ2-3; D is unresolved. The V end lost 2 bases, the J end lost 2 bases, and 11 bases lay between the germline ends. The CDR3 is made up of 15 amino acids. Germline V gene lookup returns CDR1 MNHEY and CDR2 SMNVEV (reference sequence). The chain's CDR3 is CASSLNPSSTDTQYF. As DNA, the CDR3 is TGTGCCAGCAGTTTAAACCCCTCTTCCACAGATACGCAGTATTTT.

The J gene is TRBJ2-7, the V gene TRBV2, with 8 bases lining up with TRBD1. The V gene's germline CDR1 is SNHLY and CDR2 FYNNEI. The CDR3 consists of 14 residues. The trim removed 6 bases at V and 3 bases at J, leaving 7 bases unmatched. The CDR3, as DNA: TGTGCCAGCAGCGAACAGGGGGTGCTCTACGAGCAGTACTTC. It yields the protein CASSEQGVLYEQYF.

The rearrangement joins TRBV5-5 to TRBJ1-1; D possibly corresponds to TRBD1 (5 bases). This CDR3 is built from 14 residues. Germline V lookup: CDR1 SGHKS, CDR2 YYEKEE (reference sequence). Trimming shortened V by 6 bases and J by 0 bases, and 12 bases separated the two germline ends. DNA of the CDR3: TGTGCCAGCAACGGGGCGACTGTGAACACTGAAGCTTTCTTT. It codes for CASNGATVNTEAFF.

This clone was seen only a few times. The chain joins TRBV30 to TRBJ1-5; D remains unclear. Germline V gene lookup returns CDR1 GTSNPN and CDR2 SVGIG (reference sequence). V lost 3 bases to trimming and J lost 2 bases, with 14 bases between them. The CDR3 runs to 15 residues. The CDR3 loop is CAWSSYRGGNQPQHF. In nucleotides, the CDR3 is TGTGCCTGGAGCTCTTATCGAGGTGGCAATCAGCCCCAGCATTTT.

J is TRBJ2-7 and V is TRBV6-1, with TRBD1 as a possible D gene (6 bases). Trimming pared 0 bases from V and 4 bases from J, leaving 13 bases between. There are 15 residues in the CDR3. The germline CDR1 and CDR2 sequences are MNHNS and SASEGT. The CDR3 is CASSEARGFSYEQYF. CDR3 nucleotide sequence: TGTGCCAGCAGTGAAGCGAGGGGGTTCAGTTACGAGCAGTACTTC.

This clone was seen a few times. The CDR3, as DNA: TGTGCCAGCAGTCTCCAACGCCCCCCCACCGGGGAGCTGTTTTTT. It encodes CASSLQRPPTGELFF. This chain links TRBV27 with TRBJ2-2; no definite D call. Trimming removed 5 bases from V and 4 bases from J, with 14 bases in between. CDR3 size: 15 residues. The germline CDR1 and CDR2 sequences are MNHEY and SMNVEV (reference sequence).

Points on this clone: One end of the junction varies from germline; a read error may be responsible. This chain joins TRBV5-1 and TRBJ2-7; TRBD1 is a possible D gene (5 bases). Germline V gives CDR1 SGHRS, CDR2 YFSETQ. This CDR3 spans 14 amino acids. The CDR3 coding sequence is TGCGCCAGCAGCTTGGGACAGAGCTCCGACGAGCAGTACTTC. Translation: CASSLGQSSDEQYF. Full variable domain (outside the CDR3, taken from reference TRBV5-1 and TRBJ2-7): KAGVTQTPRYLIKTRGQQVTLSCSPISGHRSVSWYQQTPGQGLQFLFEYFSETQRNKGNFPGRFSGRQFSNSRSEMNVSTLELGDSALYLCASSLGQSSDEQYFGPGTRLTVT.

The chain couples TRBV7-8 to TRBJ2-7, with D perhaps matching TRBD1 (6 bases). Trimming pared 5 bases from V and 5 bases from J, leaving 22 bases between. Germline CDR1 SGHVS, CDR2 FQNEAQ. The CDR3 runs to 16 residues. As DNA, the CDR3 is TGTGCCAGCAGCCCGATGACAGGATCGACGCGGAACGAGCAGTACTTC. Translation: CASSPMTGSTRNEQYF.

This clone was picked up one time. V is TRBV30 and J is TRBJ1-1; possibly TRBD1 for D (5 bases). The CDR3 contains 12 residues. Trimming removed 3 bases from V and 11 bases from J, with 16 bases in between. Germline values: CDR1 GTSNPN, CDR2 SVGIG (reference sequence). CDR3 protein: CAWSVSRVEAFF. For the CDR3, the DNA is TGTGCCTGGAGCGTCAGCAGGGTCGAGGCTTTCTTT.

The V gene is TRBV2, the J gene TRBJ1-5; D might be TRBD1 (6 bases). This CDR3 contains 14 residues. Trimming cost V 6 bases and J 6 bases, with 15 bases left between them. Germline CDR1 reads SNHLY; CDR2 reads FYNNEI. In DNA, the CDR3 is TGTGCCAGCAGCTTTTCTGGACAGCTTCAGCCCCAGCATTTT. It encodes CASSFSGQLQPQHF.

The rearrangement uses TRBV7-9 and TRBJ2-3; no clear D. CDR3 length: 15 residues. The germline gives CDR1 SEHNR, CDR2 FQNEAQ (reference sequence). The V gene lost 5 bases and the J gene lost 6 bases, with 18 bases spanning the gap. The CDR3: CASSPTSAVGDTQYF. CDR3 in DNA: TGTGCCAGCAGCCCCACGTCTGCGGTGGGGGATACGCAGTATTTT.

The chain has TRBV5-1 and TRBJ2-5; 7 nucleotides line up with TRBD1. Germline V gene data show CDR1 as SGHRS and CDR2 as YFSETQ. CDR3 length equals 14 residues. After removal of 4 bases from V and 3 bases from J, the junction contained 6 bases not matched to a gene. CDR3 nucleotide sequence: TGCGCCAGCAGCAGAACAGGGGTCGAAGAGACCCAGTACTTC. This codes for CASSRTGVEETQYF.

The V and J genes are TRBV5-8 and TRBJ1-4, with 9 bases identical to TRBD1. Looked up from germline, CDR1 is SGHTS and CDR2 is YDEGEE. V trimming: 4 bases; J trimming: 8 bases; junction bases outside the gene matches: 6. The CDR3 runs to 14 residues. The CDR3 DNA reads TGTGCCAGCAGCCGGGGACAGGGCGGGGAAAAACTGTTTTTT. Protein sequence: CASSRGQGGEKLFF.

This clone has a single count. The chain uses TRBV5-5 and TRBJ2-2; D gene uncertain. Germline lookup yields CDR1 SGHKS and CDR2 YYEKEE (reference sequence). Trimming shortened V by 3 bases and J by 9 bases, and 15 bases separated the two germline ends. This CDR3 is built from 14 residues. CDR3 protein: CASSSQENDRELFF. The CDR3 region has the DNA TGTGCCAGCAGCTCCCAAGAAAATGACAGGGAGCTGTTTTTT.

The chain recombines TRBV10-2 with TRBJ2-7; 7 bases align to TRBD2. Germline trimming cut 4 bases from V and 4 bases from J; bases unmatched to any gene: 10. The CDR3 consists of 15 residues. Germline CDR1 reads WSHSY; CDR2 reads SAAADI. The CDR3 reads CASSGWEGTIYEQYF. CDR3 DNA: TGCGCCAGCAGTGGATGGGAGGGGACGATATACGAGCAGTACTTC.